A single T cell receptor (beta chain) is shown here with its context. Its antigen remains unknown. Time point meaning: week 5, during vaccination. In every dose of vaccine, 300 ug of mutant IDH1 20-mer peptide was given alongside topical imiquimod. Donors had new WHO grade 3 or 4 IDH1-mutant, ATRX-lost astrocytomas. The sample belongs to a study of a mutant IDH1 vaccine in newly diagnosed glioma. At the level of the study: Standard pretreatment was either radiotherapy, temozolomide, or, for most, radiochemotherapy with temozolomide.

Sequenced by immunoSEQ multiplex PCR; TCRdb stores in-frame clones only, minus some. The table has about 51,000 clones, around 80% seen once; the top ten hold roughly 5.2%. The sequences come from PBMCs, collected from a glioma patient whose treatment included an IDH1 peptide vaccine. This sequence originates from a man aged 45 to 65 with glioma.

CDR3 region: CATKELNYGYTF. The CDR3 DNA reads as TGTGCCACCAAGGAGTTAAACTATGGCTACACCTTC. V usage is TRBV15 and J usage is TRBJ1-2, with D hard to call. The CDR3 is made up of 12 amino acids. Germline-derived CDR1 and CDR2 are LNHNV and YYDKDF (reference sequence). The V and J ends lost 7 bases and 2 bases respectively, with 8 bases between them.